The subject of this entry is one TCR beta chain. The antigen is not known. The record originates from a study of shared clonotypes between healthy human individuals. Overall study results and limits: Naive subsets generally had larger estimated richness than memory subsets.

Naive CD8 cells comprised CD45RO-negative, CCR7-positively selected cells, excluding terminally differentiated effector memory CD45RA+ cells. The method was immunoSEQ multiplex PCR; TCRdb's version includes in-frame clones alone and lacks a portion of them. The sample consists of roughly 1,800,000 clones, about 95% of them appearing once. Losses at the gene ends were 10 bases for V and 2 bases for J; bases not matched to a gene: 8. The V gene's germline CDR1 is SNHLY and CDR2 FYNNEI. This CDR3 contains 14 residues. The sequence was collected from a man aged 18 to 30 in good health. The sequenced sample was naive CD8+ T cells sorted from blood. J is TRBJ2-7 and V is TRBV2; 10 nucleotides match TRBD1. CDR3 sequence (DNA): TGTGCCATCGTTACGGGACAGGGGACCTACGAGCAGTACTTC. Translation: CAIVTGQGTYEQYF.